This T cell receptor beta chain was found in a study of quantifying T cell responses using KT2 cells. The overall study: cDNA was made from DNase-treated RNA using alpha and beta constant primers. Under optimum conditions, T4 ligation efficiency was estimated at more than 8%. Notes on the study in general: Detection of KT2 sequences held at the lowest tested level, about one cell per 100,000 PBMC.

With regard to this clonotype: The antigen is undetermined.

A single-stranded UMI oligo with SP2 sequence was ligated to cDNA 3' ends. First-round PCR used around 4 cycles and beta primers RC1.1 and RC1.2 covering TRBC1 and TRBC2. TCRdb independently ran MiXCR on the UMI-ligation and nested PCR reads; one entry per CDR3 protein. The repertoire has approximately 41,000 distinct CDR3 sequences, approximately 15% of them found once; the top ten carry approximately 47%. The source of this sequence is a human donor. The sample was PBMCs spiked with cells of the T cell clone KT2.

The CDR3 loop is CASSDGRLTEAFF. In DNA, the CDR3 is TGTGCCAGCAGTGATGGACGGCTCACTGAAGCTTTCTTT. The genes are TRBV6-1 and TRBJ1-1; no clear D gene. Germline values: CDR1 MNHNS, CDR2 SASEGT. V shed 3 bases and J shed 4 bases, with 9 bases lying between them. This CDR3 contains 13 residues.